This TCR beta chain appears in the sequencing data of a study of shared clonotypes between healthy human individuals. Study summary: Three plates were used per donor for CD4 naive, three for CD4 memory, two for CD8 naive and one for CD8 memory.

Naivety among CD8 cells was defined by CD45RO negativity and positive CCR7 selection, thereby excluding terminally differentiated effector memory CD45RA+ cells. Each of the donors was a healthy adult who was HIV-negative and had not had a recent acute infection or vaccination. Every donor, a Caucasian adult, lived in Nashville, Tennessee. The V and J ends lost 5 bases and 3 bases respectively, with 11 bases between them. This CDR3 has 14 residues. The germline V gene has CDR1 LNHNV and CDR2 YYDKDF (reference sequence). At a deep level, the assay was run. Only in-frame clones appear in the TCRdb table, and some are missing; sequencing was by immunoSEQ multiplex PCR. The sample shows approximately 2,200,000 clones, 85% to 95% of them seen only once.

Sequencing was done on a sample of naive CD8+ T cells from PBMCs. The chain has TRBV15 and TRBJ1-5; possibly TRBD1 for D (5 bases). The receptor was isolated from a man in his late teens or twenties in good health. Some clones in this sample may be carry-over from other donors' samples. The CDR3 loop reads CATSSGQANQPQHF. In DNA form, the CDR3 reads TGTGCCACCAGCTCAGGACAAGCCAATCAGCCCCAGCATTTT.